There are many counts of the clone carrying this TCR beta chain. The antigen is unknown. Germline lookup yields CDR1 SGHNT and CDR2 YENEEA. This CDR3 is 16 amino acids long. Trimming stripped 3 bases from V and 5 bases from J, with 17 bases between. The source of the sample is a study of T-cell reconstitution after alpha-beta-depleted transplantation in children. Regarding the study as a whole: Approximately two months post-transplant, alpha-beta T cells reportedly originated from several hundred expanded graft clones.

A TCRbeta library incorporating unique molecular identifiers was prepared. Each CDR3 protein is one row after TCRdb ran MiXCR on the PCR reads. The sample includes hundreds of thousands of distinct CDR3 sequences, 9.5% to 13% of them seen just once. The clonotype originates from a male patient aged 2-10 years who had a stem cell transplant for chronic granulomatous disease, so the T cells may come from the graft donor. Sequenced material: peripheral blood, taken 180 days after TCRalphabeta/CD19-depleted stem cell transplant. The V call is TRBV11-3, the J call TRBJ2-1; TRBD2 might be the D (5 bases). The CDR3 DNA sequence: TGTGCCAGCAGCTTCCTAGGAGAAGAGGGCCACAATGAGCAGTTCTTC. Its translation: CASSFLGEEGHNEQFF.